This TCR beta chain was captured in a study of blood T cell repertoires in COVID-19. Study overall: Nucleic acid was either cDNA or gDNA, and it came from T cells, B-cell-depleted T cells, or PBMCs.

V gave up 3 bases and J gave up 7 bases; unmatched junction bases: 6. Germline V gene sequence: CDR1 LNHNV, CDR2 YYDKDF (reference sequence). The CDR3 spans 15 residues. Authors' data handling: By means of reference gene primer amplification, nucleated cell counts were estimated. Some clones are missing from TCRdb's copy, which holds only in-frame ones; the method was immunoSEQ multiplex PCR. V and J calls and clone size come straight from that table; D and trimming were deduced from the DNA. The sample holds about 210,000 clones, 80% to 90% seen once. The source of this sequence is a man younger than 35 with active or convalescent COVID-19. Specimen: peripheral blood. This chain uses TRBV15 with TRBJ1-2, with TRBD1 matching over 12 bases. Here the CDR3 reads CATSSRDRGRGGYTF. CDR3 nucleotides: TGTGCCACCAGCAGCCGGGACAGGGGGCGAGGTGGCTACACCTTC.